The T cell receptor beta chain described here comes from a study of control samples from healthy donors and cancer patients. Assay: immunoSEQ multiplex PCR; the TCRdb copy retains only in-frame clones and omits some. The repertoire holds just over 9,000 clones, with 91% as singletons. The germline gives CDR1 SGHVS, CDR2 FNYEAQ. V lost 5 bases and J 4 bases, leaving 12 bases between the germline ends. The CDR3 length is 13 residues. This chain connects TRBV7-6 to TRBJ2-7; D gene uncertain. This sequence was found in a man between 60 and 75 years old with colorectal cancer. The specimen sequenced was PBMCs. CDR3 sequence (DNA): TGTGCCAGCAGCGCCAACAACGGATACGAGCAGTACTTC. It specifies CASSANNGYEQYF.